Sequencing of this TCR beta chain was carried out in a study of technical replicates of blood from several donors. Assay: immunoSEQ multiplex PCR; the TCRdb copy retains only in-frame clones and omits some. The data contain around 76,000 clones, almost 99% of them singletons. This CDR3 region has 10 residues. Germline-derived CDR1 and CDR2 are MNHEY and SVGAGI. Deletions cut 8 bases from V and 5 bases from J, with 6 bases between. The sequence was obtained from a human donor in good health. The chain combines TRBV6-5 with TRBJ2-5, with D perhaps TRBD2 (6 bases). The sequenced material came from T cells isolated from PBMCs. The CDR3 region is CASGGETQYF. Written as DNA, the CDR3 is TGTGCCAGCGGGGGGGAGACCCAGTACTTC.